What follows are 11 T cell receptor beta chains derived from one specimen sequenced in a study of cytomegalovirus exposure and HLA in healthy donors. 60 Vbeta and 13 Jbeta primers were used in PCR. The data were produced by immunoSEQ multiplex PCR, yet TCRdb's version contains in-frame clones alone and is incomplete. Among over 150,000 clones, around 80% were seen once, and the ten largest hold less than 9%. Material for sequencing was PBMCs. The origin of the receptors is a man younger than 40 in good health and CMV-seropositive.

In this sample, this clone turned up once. CDR3 bases: TGTGCCAGTAGTAGGGGCCCAAACACTGAAGCTTTCTTT. It specifies CASSRGPNTEAFF. The rearrangement joins TRBV19 to TRBJ1-1; D is perhaps TRBD1 (5 bases). V was trimmed by 4 bases and J by 2 bases, leaving 8 bases between them. Germline lookup yields CDR1 LNHDA and CDR2 SQIVND (reference sequence). The CDR3 runs to 13 residues.

The CDR3 DNA sequence: TGTGCCAGCAGCTCGACAGGGGACCGGTTCGAGCAGTACTTC. It specifies CASSSTGDRFEQYF. This chain uses TRBV7-9 with TRBJ2-7, with TRBD1 identical over 8 bases. Germline values: CDR1 SEHNR, CDR2 FQNEAQ (reference sequence). Trimming took 4 bases from V and 6 from J; bases not matched to a gene: 8. CDR3 length equals 14 residues.

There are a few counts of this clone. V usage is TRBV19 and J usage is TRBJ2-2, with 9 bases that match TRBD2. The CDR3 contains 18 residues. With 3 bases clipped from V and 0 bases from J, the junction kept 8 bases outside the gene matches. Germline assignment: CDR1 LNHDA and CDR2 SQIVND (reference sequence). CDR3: CASSIWTLAGTNTGELFF. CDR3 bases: TGTGCCAGTAGTATTTGGACTCTAGCGGGAACGAACACCGGGGAGCTGTTTTTT. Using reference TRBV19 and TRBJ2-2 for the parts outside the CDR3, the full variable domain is DGGITQSPKYLFRKEGQNVTLSCEQNLNHDAMYWYRQDPGQGLRLIYYSQIVNDFQKGDIAEGYSVSREKKESFPLTVTSAQKNPTAFYLCASSIWTLAGTNTGELFFGEGSRLTVL.

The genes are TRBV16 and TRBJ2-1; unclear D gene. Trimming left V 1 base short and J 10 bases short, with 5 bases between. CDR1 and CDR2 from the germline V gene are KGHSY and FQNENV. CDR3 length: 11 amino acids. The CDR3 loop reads CASSQYREQFF. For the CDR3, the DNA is TGTGCCAGCAGCCAATATCGGGAGCAGTTCTTC.

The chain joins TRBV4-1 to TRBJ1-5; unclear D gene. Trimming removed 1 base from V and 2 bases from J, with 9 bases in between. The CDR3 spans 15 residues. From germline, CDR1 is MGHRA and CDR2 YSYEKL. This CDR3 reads CASSQAGQRNQPQHF. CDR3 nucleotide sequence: TGCGCCAGCAGCCAAGCTGGGCAACGCAATCAGCCCCAGCATTTT.

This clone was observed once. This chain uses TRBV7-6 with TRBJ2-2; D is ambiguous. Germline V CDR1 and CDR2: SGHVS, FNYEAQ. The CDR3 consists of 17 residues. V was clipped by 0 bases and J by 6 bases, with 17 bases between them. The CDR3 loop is CASSLAGFRGRAGELFF. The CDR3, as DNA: TGTGCCAGCAGCTTAGCAGGTTTTCGAGGCAGAGCCGGGGAGCTGTTTTTT.

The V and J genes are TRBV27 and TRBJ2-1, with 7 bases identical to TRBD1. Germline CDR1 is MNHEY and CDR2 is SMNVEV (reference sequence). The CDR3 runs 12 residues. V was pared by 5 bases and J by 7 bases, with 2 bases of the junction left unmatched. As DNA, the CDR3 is TGTGCCAGCAGTCCACAGGGGAATGAGCAGTTCTTC. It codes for CASSPQGNEQFF.

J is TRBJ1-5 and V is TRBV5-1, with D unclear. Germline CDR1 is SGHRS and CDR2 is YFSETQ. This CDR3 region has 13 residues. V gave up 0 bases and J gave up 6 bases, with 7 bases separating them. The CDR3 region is CASSLGGSQPQHF. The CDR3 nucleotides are TGCGCCAGCAGCTTGGGCGGGAGTCAGCCCCAGCATTTT. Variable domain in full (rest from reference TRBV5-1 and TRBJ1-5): KAGVTQTPRYLIKTRGQQVTLSCSPISGHRSVSWYQQTPGQGLQFLFEYFSETQRNKGNFPGRFSGRQFSNSRSEMNVSTLELGDSALYLCASSLGGSQPQHFGDGTRLSIL.

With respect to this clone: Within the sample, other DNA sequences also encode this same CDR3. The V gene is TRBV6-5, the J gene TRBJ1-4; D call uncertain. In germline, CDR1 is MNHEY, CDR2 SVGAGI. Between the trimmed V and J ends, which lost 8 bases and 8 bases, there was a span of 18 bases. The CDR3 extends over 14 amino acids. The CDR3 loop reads CASGETSAGEKLFF. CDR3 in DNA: TGTGCCAGCGGAGAAACATCGGCGGGCGAAAAACTGTTTTTT.

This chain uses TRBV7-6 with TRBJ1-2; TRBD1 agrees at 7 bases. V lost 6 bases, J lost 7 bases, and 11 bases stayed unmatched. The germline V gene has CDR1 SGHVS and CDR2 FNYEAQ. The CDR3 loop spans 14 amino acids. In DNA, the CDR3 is TGTGCCAGCAGTAGACAGGGCGCTGATGGTGGCTACACCTTC. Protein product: CASSRQGADGGYTF.

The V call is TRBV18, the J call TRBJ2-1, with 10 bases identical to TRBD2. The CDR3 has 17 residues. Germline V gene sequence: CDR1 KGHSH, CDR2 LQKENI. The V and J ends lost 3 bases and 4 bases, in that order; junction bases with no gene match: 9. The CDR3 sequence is CASSPSTLAGVYNEQFF. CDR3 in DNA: TGTGCCAGCTCACCTTCGACGCTAGCGGGAGTATACAATGAGCAGTTCTTC. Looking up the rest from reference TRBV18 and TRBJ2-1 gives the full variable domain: NAGVMQNPRHLVRRRGQEARLRCSPMKGHSHVYWYRQLPEEGLKFMVYLQKENIIDESGMPKERFSAEFPKEGPSILRIQQVVRGDSAAYFCASSPSTLAGVYNEQFFGPGTRLTVL.